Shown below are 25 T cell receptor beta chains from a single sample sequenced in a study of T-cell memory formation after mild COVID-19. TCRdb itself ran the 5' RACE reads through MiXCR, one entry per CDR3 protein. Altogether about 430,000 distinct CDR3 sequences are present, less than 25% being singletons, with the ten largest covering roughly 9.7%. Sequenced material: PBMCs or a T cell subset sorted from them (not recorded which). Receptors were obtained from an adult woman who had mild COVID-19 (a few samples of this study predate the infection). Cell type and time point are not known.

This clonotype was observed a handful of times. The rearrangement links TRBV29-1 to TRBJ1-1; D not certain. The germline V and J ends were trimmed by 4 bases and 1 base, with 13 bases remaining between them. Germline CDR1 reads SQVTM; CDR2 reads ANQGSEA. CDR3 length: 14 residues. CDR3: CSVAPRQSNTEAFF. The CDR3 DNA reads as TGCAGCGTTGCCCCCCGACAATCGAACACTGAAGCTTTCTTT.

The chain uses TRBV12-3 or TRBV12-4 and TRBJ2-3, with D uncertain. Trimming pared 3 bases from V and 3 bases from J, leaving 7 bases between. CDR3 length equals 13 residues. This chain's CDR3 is CASSFRITDTQYF. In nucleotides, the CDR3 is TGTGCCAGCAGTTTCAGGATTACAGATACGCAGTATTTT.

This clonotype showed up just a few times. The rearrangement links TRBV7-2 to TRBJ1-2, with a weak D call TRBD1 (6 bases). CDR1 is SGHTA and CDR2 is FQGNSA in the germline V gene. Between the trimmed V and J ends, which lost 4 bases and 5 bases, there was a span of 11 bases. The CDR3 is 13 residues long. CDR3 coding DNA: TGTGCCAGCAGCTCTCAGACAGGTTATGGCTACACCTTC. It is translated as CASSSQTGYGYTF.

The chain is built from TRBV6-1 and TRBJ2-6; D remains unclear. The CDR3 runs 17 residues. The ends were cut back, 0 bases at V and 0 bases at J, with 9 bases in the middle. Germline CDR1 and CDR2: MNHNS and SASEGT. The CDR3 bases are TGTGCCAGCAGTGAAGCGATTCGCGTCTCTGGGGCCAACGTCCTGACTTTC. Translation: CASSEAIRVSGANVLTF.

CDR3 sequence reads: CAISGALLAGGGEQFF. The CDR3 DNA sequence: TGTGCCATCAGTGGGGCCCTACTAGCGGGAGGAGGTGAGCAGTTCTTC. The rearrangement uses TRBV10-3 and TRBJ2-1; 12 bases line up with TRBD2. The CDR3 length is 16 residues. Unmatched junction bases numbered 10, after V lost 4 bases and J lost 9 bases. Looked up from germline, CDR1 is ENHRY and CDR2 is SYGVKD.

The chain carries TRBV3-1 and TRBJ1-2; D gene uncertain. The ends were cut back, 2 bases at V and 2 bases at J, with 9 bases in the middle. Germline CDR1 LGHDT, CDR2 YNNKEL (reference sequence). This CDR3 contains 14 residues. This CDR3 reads CASSQLGSNYGYTF. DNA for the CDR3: TGTGCCAGCAGCCAACTCGGCAGCAACTATGGCTACACCTTC.

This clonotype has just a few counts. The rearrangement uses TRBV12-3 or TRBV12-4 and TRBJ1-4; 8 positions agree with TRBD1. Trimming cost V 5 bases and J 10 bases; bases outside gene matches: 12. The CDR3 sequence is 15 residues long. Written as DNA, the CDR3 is TGTGCCAGCAGTACCGCGGACAGGGTTTTGGGAAAACTGTTTTTT. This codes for CASSTADRVLGKLFF.

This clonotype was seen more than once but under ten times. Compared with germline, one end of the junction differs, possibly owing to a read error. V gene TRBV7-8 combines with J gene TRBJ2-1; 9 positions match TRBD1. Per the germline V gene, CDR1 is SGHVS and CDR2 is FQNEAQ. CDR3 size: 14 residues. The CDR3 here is CASSYRTGANGQFF. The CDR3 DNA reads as TGTGCCAGCAGCTACCGGACAGGGGCAAATGGGCAGTTCTTC.

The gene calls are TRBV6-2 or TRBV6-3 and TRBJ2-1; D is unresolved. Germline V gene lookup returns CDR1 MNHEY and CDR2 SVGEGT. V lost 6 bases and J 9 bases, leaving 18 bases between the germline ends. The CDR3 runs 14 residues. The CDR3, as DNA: TGTGCCAGCAGCCAGTATCGTAGTCTGGGTGAGCAGTTCTTC. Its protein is CASSQYRSLGEQFF.

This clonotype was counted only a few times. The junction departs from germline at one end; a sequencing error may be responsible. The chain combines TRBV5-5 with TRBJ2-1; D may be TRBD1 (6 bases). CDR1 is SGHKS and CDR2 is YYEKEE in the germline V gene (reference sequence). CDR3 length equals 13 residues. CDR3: CASSSGQPKASIF. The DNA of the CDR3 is TGTGCCAGCAGCTCCGGACAGCCCAAGGCGTCGATCTTC.

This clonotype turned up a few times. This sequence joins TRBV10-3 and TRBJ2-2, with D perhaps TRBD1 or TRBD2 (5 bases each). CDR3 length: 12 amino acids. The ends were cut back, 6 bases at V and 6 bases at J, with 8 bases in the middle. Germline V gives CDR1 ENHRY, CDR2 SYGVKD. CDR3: CAIRGDPGELFF. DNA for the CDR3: TGTGCCATCAGAGGGGACCCCGGGGAGCTGTTTTTT.

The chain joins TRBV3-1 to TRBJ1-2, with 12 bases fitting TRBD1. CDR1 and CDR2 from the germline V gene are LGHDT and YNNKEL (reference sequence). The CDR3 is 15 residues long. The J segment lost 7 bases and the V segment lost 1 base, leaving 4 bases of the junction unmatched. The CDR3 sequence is CASSQVGTGGFGYTF. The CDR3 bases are TGTGCCAGCAGCCAAGTCGGGACAGGGGGCTTTGGCTACACCTTC.

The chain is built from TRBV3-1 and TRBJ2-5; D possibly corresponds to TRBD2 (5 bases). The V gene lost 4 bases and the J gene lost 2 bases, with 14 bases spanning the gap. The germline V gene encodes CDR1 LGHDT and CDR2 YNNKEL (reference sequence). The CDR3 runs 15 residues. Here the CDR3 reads CASSPNPGIQETQYF. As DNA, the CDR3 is TGTGCCAGCAGCCCGAACCCCGGGATTCAAGAGACCCAGTACTTC.

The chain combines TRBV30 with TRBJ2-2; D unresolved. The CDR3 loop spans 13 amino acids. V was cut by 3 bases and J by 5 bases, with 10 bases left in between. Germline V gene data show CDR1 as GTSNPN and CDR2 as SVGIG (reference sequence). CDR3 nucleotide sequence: TGTGCCTGGAGCCCCCCGGTAACCGGGGAGCTGTTTTTT. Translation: CAWSPPVTGELFF. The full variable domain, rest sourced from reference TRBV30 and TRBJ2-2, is SQTIHQWPATLVQPVGSPLSLECTVEGTSNPNLYWYRQAAGRGLQLLFYSVGIGQISSEVPQNLSASRPQDRQFILSSKKLLLSDSGFYLCAWSPPVTGELFFGEGSRLTVL.

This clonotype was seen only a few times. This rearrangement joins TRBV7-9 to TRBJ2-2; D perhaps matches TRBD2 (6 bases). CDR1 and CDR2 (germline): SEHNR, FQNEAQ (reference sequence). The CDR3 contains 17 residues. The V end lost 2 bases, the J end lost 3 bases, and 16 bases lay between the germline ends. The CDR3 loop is CASSLFNVGGDTGELFF. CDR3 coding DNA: TGTGCCAGCAGCTTATTTAATGTGGGAGGCGACACCGGGGAGCTGTTTTTT.

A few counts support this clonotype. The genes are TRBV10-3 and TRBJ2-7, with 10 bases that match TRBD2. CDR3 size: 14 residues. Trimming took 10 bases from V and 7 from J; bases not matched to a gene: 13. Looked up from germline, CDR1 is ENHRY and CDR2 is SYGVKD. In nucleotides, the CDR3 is TGTGCCACCGCTAGCGGGAGCCCTCCGGTGGAGCAGTACTTC. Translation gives CATASGSPPVEQYF.

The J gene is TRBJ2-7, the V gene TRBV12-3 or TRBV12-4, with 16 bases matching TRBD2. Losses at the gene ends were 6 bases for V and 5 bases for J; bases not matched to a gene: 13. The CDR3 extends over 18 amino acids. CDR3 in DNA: TGTGCCAGCAGCCCCCGTGGTAGGGGACTAGCGGGAGGGAACGAGCAGTACTTC. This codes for CASSPRGRGLAGGNEQYF.

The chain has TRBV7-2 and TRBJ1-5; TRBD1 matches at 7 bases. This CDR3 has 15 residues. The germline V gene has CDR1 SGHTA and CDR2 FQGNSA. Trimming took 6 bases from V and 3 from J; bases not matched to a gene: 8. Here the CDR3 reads CASSPQGTNNQPQHF. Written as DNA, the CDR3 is TGTGCCAGCAGTCCACAGGGGACCAACAATCAGCCCCAGCATTTT.

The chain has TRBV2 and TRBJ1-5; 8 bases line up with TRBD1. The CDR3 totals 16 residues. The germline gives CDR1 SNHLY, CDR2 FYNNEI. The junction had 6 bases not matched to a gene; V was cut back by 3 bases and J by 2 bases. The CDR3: CASSERLTGGNQPQHF. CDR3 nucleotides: TGTGCCAGCAGTGAGAGATTGACAGGGGGCAATCAGCCCCAGCATTTT.

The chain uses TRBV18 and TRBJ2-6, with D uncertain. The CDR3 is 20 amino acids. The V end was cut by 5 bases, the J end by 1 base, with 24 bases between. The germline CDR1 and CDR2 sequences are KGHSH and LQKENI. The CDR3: CASSSRAGHDITSGANVLTF. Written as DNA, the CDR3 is TGTGCCAGCTCATCAAGAGCAGGCCACGATATCACTTCTGGGGCCAACGTCCTGACTTTC. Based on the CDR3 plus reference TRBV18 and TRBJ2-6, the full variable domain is NAGVMQNPRHLVRRRGQEARLRCSPMKGHSHVYWYRQLPEEGLKFMVYLQKENIIDESGMPKERFSAEFPKEGPSILRIQQVVRGDSAAYFCASSSRAGHDITSGANVLTFGAGSRLTVL.

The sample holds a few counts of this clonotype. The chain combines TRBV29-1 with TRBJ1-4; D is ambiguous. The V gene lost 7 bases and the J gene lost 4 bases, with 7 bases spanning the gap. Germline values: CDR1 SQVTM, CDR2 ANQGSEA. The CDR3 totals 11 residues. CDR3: CSAARNEKLFF. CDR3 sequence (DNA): TGCAGCGCCGCCCGTAATGAAAAACTGTTTTTT. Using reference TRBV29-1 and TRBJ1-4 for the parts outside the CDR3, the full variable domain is SAVISQKPSRDICQRGTSLTIQCQVDSQVTMMFWYRQQPGQSLTLIATANQGSEATYESGFVIDKFPISRPNLTFSTLTVSNMSPEDSSIYLCSAARNEKLFFGSGTQLSVL.

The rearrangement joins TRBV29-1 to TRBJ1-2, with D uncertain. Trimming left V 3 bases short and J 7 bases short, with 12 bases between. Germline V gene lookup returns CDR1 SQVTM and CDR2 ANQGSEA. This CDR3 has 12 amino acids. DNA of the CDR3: TGCAGCGTTGACTCAGGACCGGGTGGCTACACCTTC. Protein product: CSVDSGPGGYTF. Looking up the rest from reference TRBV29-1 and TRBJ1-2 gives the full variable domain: SAVISQKPSRDICQRGTSLTIQCQVDSQVTMMFWYRQQPGQSLTLIATANQGSEATYESGFVIDKFPISRPNLTFSTLTVSNMSPEDSSIYLCSVDSGPGGYTFGSGTRLTVV.

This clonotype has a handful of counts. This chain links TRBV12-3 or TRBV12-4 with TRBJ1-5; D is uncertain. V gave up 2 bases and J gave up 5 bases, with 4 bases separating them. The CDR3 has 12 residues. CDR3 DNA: TGTGCCAGCAGTTTACCTTATCAGCCCCAGCATTTT. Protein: CASSLPYQPQHF.

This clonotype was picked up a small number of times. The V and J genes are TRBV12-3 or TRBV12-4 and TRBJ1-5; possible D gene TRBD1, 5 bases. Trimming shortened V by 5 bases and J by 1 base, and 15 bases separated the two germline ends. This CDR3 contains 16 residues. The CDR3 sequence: CASSIRAGASNQPQHF. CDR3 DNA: TGTGCCAGCAGTATACGCGCCGGGGCAAGCAATCAGCCCCAGCATTTT.

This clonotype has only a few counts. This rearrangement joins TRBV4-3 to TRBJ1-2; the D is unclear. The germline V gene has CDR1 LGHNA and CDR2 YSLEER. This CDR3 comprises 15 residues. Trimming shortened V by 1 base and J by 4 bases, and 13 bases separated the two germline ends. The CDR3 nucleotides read TGCGCCAGCAGCCAAGGGCCCCATCCCCCCTATGGCTACACCTTC. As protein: CASSQGPHPPYGYTF.